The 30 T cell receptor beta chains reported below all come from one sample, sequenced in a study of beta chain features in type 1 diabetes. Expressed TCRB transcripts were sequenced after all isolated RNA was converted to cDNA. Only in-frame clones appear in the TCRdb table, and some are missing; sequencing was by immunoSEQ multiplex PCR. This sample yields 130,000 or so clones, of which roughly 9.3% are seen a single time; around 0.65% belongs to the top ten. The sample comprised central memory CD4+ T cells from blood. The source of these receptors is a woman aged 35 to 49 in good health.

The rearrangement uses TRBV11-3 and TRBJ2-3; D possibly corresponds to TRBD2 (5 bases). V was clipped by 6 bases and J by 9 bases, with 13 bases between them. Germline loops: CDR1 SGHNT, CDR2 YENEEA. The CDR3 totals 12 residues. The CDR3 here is CASRPRGRTQYF. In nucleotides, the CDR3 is TGTGCCAGCAGACCCCGTGGGAGAACGCAGTATTTT.

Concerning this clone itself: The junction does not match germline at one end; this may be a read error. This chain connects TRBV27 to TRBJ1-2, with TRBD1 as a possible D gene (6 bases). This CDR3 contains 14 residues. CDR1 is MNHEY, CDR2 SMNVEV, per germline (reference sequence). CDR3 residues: CASSLDSGVYSYTF. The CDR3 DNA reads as TGTGCCAGCAGTTTGGATTCAGGGGTCTATAGCTACACCTTC.

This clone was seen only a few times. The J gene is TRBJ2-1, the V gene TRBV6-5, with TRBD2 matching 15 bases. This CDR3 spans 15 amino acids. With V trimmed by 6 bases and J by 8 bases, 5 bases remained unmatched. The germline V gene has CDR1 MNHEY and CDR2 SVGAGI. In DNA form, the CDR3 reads TGTGCCAGCAGCGTGGGACTAGCGGGGGGTCATGAGCAGTTCTTC. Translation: CASSVGLAGGHEQFF.

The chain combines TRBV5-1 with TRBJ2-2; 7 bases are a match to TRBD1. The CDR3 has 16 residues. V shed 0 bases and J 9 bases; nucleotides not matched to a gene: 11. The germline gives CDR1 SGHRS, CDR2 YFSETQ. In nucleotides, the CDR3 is TGCGCCAGCAGCTTGGGACAGGGATTTGTGGGCCGGGAGCTGTTTTTT. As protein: CASSLGQGFVGRELFF. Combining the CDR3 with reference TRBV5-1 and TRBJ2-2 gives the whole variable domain KAGVTQTPRYLIKTRGQQVTLSCSPISGHRSVSWYQQTPGQGLQFLFEYFSETQRNKGNFPGRFSGRQFSNSRSEMNVSTLELGDSALYLCASSLGQGFVGRELFFGEGSRLTVL.

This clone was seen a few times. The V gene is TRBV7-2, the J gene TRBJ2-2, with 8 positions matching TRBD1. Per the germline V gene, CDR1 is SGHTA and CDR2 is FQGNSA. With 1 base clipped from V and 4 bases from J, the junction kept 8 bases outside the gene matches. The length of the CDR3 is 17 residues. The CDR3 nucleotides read TGTGCCAGCAGCTTAGTCCGCCAGGGGGCAGGCACCGGGGAGCTGTTTTTT. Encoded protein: CASSLVRQGAGTGELFF.

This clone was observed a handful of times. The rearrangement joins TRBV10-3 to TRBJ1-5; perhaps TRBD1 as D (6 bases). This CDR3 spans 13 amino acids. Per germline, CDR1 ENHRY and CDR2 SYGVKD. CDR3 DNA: TGTTCGATTGCGGGGGGCGATAATCAGCCCCAGCATTTT. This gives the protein CSIAGGDNQPQHF.

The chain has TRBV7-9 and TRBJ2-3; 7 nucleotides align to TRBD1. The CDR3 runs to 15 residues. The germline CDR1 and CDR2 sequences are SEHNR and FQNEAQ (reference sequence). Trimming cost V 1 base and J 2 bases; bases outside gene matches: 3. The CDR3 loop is CASSLGDSSTDTQYF. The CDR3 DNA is TGTGCCAGCAGCTTAGGGGACAGCTCCACAGATACGCAGTATTTT.

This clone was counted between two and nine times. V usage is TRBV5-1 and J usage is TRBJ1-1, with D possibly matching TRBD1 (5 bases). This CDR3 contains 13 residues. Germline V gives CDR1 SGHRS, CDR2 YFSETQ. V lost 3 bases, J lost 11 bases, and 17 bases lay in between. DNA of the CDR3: TGCGCCAGCAGCTCTCTGGCGCAGGGTACGGCTTTCTTT. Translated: CASSSLAQGTAFF.

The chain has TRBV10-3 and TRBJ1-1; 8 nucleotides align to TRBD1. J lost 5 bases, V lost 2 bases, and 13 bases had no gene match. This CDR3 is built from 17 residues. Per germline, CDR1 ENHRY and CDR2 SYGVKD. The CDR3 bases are TGTGCCATCAGTGAGAAGGTCAGGGGGCTCCAGAGAACTGAAGCTTTCTTT. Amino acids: CAISEKVRGLQRTEAFF.

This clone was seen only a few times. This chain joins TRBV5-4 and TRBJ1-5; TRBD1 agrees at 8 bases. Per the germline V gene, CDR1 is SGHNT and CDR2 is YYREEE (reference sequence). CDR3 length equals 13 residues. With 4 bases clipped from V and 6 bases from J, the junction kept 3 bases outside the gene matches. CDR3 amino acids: CASSDGTGQPQHF. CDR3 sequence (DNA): TGTGCCAGCAGCGACGGGACAGGTCAGCCCCAGCATTTT.

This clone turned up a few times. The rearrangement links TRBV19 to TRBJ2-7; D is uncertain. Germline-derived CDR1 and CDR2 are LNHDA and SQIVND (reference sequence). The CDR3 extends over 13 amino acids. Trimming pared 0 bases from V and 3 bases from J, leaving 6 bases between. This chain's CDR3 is CASSIDPLYEQYF. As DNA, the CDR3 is TGTGCCAGTAGTATAGATCCCCTCTACGAGCAGTACTTC.

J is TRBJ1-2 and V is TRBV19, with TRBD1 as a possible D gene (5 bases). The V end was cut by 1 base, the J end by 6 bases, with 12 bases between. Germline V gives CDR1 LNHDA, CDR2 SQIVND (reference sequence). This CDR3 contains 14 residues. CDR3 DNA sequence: TGTGCCAGTAGTATAGTAGGAGGGGACCATGGCTACACCTTC. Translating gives CASSIVGGDHGYTF.

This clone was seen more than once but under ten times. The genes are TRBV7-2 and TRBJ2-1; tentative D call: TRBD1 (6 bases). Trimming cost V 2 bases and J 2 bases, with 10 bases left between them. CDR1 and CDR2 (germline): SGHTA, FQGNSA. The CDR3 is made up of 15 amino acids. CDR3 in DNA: TGTGCCAGCAGCTTATCGAAGGGGGCCTACAATGAGCAGTTCTTC. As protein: CASSLSKGAYNEQFF.

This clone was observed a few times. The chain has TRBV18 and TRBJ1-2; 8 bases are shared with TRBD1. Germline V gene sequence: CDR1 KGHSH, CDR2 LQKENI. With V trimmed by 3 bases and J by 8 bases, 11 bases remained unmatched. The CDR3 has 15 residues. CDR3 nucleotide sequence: TGTGCCAGCTCACCCCCCAACAGGGGGAGCCTGGGCTACACCTTC. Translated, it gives CASSPPNRGSLGYTF.

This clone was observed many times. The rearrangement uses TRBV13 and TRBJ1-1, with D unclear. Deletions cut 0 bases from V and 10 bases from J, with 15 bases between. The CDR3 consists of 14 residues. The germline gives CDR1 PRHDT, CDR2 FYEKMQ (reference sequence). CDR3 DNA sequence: TGTGCCAGCAGCTTAGGGGGAGGAGGGATTGGAGCTTTCTTT. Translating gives CASSLGGGGIGAFF. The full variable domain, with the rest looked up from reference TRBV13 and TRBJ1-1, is AAGVIQSPRHLIKEKRETATLKCYPIPRHDTVYWYQQGPGQDPQFLISFYEKMQSDKGSIPDRFSAQQFSDYHSELNMSSLELGDSALYFCASSLGGGGIGAFFGQGTRLTVV.

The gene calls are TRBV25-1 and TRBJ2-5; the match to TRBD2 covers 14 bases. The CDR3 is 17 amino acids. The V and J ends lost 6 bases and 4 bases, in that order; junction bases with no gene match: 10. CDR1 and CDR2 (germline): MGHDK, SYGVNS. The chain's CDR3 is CASRRTSGGPGGETQYF. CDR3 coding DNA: TGTGCCAGCAGACGGACTAGCGGGGGGCCGGGGGGAGAGACCCAGTACTTC.

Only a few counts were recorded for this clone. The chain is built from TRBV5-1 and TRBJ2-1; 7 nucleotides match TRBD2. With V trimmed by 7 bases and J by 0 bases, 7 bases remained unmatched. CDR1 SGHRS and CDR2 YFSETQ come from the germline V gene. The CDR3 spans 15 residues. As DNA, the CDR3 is TGCGCCAGCGGGGGGGGGATTGGCTCCTACAATGAGCAGTTCTTC. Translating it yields CASGGGIGSYNEQFF.

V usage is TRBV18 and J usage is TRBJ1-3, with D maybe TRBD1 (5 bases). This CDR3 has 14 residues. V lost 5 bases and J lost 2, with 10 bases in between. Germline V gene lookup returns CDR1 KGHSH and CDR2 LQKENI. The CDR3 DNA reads TGTGCCAGCTCAGGGGCAGCTACTGGAAACACCATATATTTT. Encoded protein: CASSGAATGNTIYF.

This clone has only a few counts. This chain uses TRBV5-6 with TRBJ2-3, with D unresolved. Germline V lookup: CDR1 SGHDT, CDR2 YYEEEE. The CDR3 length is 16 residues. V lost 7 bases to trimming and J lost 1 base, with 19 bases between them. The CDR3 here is CASVGLSRGGTDTQYF. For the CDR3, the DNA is TGTGCCAGCGTTGGTTTAAGTCGCGGTGGCACAGATACGCAGTATTTT.

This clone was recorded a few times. In DNA, the CDR3 is TGTGCCAGCGGGCAGTCAGGGGGCAGCGAGCAGTACTTC. As protein: CASGQSGGSEQYF. The chain links TRBV25-1 to TRBJ2-7; TRBD1 matches 8 bases. Germline CDR1 and CDR2: MGHDK and SYGVNS. The J segment lost 6 bases and the V segment lost 8 bases, leaving 9 bases of the junction unmatched. The CDR3 sequence is 13 residues long.

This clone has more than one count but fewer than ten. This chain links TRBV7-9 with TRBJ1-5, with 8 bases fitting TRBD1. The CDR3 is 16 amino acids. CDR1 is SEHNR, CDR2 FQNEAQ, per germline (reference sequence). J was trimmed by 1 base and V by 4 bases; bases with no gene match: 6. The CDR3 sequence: CASSSTSGGSNQPQHF. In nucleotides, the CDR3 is TGTGCCAGCAGCTCAACCTCAGGGGGCAGCAATCAGCCCCAGCATTTT.

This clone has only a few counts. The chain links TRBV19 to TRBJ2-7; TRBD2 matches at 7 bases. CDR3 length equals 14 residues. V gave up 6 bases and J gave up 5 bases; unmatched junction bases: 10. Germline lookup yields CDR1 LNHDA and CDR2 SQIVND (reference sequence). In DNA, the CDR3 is TGTGCCAGTAGGCGGCGAGCGGGGTCGCACGAGCAGTACTTC. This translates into CASRRRAGSHEQYF.

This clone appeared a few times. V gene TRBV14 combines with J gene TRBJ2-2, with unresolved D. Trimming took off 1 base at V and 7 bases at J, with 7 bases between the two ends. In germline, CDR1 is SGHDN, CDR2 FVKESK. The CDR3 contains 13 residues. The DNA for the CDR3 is TGTGCCAGCAGCCAAGTGGTCGGCGGGGAGCTGTTTTTT. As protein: CASSQVVGGELFF.

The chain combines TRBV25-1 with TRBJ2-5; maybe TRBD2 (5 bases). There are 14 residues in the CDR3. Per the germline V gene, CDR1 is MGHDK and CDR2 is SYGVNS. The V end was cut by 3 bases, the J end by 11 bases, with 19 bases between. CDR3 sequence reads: CASSDPRVPYGQYF. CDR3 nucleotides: TGTGCCAGCAGTGATCCGAGGGTTCCCTACGGGCAGTACTTC.

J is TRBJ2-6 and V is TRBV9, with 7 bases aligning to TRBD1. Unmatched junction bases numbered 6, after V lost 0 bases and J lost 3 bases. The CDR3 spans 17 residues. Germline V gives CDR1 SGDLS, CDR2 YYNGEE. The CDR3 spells CASSVEEGAGGANVLTF. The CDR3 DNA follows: TGTGCCAGCAGCGTAGAAGAGGGGGCAGGTGGGGCCAACGTCCTGACTTTC.

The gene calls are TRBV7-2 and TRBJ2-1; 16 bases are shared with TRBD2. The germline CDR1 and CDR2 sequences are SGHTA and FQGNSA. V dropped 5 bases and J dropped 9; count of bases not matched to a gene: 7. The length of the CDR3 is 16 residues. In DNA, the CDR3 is TGTGCCAGCAGCATGGGACTAGCGGGGGGGCGGAGTGAGCAGTTCTTC. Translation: CASSMGLAGGRSEQFF.

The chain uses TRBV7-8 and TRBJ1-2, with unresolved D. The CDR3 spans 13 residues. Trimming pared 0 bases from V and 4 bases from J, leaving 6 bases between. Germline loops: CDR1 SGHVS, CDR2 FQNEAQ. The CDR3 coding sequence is TGTGCCAGCAGCTTAGCCGGACTCTATGGCTACACCTTC. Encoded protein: CASSLAGLYGYTF.

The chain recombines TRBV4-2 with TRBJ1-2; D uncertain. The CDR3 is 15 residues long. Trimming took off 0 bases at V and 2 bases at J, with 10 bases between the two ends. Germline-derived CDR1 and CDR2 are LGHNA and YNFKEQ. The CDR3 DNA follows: TGTGCCAGCAGCCAAGACGAGGGCGGGAACTATGGCTACACCTTC. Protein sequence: CASSQDEGGNYGYTF.

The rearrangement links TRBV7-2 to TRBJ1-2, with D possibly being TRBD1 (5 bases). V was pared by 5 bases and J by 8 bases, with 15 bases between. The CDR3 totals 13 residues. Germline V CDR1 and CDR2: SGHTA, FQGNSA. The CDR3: CASSHGGAIGYTF. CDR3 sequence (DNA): TGTGCCAGCAGCCACGGAGGGGCAATCGGCTACACCTTC.

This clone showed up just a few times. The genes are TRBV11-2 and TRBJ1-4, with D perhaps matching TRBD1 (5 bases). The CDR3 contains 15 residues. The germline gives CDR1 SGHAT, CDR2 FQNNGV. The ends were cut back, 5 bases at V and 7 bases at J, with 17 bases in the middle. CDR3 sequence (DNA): TGTGCCAGCAGCACGCCAGGGATAGCAGGTGAAAAACTGTTTTTT. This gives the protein CASSTPGIAGEKLFF. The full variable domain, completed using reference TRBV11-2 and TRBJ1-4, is EAGVAQSPRYKIIEKRQSVAFWCNPISGHATLYWYQQILGQGPKLLIQFQNNGVVDDSQLPKDRFSAERLKGVDSTLKIQPAKLEDSAVYLCASSTPGIAGEKLFFGSGTQLSVL.